This T cell receptor (beta chain) appears in the sequencing data of a study of T-cell memory formation after mild COVID-19. 5'RACE with constant-segment primers yielded barcoded, UMI-tagged TCR alpha and TCR beta cDNA libraries. TCRdb redid the calling of the 5' RACE reads with MiXCR, one entry per CDR3 protein. The data contain about 60,000 distinct CDR3 sequences, less than 15% of them singletons. Many counts were recorded for this clonotype. Its antigen is unknown. The germline CDR1 and CDR2 sequences are MRHNA and SNTAGT. V lost 6 bases, J lost 4 bases, and 20 bases lay in between. The CDR3 spans 16 residues. Findings of the study overall: Those CD4+ clones that contracted were mainly in CM and EM (CD8+ ones in EMRA). SARS-CoV-2 specificity was not confirmed for second-wave clones peaking on day 37. Researchers found some responding clones in pre-infection memory, a sign that cross-reactive memory joined.

J is TRBJ2-3 and V is TRBV6-4, with D possibly TRBD2 on 5 matching bases. Specimen: PBMCs or a T cell subset sorted from them (not recorded which). This receptor was identified in a man younger than 35 who had mild COVID-19 (a few samples of this study predate the infection). Cell type and time point are not known. Written as DNA, the CDR3 is TGTGCCAGCAGCCCCCGAGTAGTAGAGGAGGCAGATACGCAGTATTTT. It codes for CASSPRVVEEADTQYF.